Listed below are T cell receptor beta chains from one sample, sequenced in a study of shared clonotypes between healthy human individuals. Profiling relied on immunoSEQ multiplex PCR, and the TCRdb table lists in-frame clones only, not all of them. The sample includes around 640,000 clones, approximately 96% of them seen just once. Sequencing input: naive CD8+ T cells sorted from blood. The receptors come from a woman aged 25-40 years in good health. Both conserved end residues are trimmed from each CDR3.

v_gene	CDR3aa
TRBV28	ASSPARTDTQY
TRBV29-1	SVEGGGRALNEQF
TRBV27	ASSAGTSGTDTQY
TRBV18	ASSWGDSPEQF
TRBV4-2	ASSQGMEGLGTDTQY
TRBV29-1	SGGPGQEGSTDTQY
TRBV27	ASSSLGTVLNYGYT
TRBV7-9	ASSLGTGQAENEQF
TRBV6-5	ASSYGPATETQY
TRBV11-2	ASSLETPSYEQY
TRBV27	ASSFVLAGGADEQF
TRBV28	ASSSIPGTGVKSYEQY
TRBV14	ASSQDANYGYT
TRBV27	ASSLAGGTEAF
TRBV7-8	ASSPGRGSGYGYT
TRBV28	ASSWTRGNTEAF
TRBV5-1	ASSLEPGHTEAF
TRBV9	ASSAGGTISYNEQF
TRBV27	ASSFSGRQSSYEQY
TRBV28	ASSSNLQTSGRSYEQY
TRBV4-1	ASSHTGAEAF
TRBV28	ASSFASENIQY
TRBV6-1	ASRGIYEQY
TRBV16	ASSPSSGVGGELF
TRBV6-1	ASSEYSDRGSYEQY
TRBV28	ASKPGLAYNEQF
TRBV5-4	ASSTGQGGDGYT
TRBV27	ASSPLAASTDTQY
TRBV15	ATSTPGLAGQEQF
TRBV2	ASSEIGGAGDYEQY
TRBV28	ASSLGAEGRF
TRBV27	ASSRTVSYEQY
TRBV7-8	ASSLSSRTRYSGANVLT
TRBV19	ASSTGTGAYEQY
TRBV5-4	ASSLLGTGNSYNSPLH
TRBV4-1	ASSQGSGRGPYEQY
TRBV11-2	ASSPFSGLADEQY
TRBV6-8	ASRSTSNQPQH
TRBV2	ASKRGGLPPVEQY
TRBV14	ASSPRYREYEQY
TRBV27	ASSFSGRLQETQY
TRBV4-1	ASSQGGLRISMNTEAF
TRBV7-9	ASSLGHRGKRNEQF
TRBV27	ASSWTHGVRETQY
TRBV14	ASTPGQMNTEAF
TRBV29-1	SVDLADNNEQF
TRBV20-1	SVHRDNEQF
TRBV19	ASSIGGISYEQY
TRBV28	ASSSYASARGYYGYT
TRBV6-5	ASRQDITDTQY
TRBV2	ANEQRGGLYNEQF
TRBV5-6	ASRSHGGDYGYT
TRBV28	ASSLLRGNQPQH
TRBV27	ASSPGQHNEQF
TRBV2	ASTRDGPMTGELF
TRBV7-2	ASSLALSGRGYEQY
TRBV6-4	ASSVVVGNEQF
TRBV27	ASSLGPGGGDTEAF
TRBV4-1	ASSQDWAGVSNQPQH
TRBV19	ASASGQGIQYEQF